The present entry profiles one TCR beta chain with its context. Its target is not known. The V gene end was trimmed by 0 bases and the J gene end by 3 bases; junction bases not matched to a gene: 10. The CDR3 consists of 17 residues. In germline, CDR1 is SGHNT, CDR2 YYREEE (reference sequence). Primers: 60 V beta forward and 13 J beta reverse. Using immunoSEQ multiplex PCR, the repertoire was profiled, and TCRdb retains in-frame clones only, with some absent. The table records more than 85,000 clones, around 90% of them present only once. These data come from a study of glioma-infiltrating T cells after dendritic cell vaccination. In the study overall: Between about 2003 and 2013, patients got autologous tumor lysate-pulsed dendritic cell vaccines.

Time point given: after dendritic cell vaccination, including at tumor progression/relapse. Selection required adequate fresh-frozen tumor tissue plus more than two years' survival data. Study findings and constraints: Higher pretreatment TIL content predicted longer progression-free time and survival.

Sequenced material: blood, taken after dendritic cell vaccination. The source is a human donor with glioblastoma. The chain combines TRBV5-4 with TRBJ2-3; 7 bases agree with TRBD2. CDR3 in DNA: TGTGCCAGCAGCTTGGACCGGGAGGTTTCTTTAACAGATACGCAGTATTTT. This gives the protein CASSLDREVSLTDTQYF.